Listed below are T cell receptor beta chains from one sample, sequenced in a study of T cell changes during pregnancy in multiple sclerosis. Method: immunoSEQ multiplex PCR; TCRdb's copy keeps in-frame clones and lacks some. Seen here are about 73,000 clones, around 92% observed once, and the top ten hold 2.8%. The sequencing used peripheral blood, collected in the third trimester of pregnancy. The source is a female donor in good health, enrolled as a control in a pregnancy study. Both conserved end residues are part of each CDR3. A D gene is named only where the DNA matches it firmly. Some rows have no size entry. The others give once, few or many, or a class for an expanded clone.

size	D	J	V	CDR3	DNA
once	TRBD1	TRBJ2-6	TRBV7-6	CASSTGTGGTGANVLTF	TGTGCCAGCAGCACAGGGACAGGGGGAACTGGGGCCAACGTCCTGACTTTC
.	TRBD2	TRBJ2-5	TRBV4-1	CASSPLILAGGQETQYF	TGCGCCAGCAGCCCCCTTATACTAGCGGGGGGCCAAGAGACCCAGTACTTC
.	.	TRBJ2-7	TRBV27	CASSVNTGTLSYEQYF	TGTGCCAGCAGTGTAAATACAGGGACCCTCTCCTACGAGCAGTACTTC
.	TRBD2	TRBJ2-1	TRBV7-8	CASSVSGGAGEQFF	TGTGCCAGCAGCGTTAGCGGGGGGGCCGGTGAGCAGTTCTTC
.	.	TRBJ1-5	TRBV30	CAWSLRGRNQPQHF	TGTGCCTGGAGTCTCAGGGGTAGGAATCAGCCCCAGCATTTT
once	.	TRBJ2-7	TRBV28	CASSSAEGPSGLSYEQYF	TGTGCCAGCAGTTCGGCGGAGGGGCCGAGCGGCCTCTCCTACGAGCAGTACTTC
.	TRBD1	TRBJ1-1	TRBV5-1	CASSVVDRGDTEAFF	TGCGCCAGCAGTGTAGTGGACAGGGGGGACACTGAAGCTTTCTTT
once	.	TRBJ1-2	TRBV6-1	CASSGGGRGGYTF	TGTGCCAGCAGTGGGGGGGGGAGGGGTGGCTACACCTTC
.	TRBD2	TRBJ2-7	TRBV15	CATSREIAGGYEQYF	TGTGCCACCAGCAGGGAAATAGCGGGGGGGTACGAGCAGTACTTC
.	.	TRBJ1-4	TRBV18	CASSPREGTNEKLFF	TGTGCCAGCTCACCACGGGAGGGAACTAATGAAAAACTGTTTTTT
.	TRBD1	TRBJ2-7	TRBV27	CASSSGTGYEQYF	TGTGCCAGCAGCTCCGGGACAGGGTATGAGCAGTACTTC
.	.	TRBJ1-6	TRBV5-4	CASSLPGWGSPLHF	TGTGCCAGCAGCTTACCAGGGTGGGGTTCACCCCTCCACTTT
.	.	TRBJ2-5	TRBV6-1	CASSFTPPGETQYF	TGTGCCAGCAGTTTTACTCCACCCGGGGAGACCCAGTACTTC
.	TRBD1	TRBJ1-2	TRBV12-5	CASGSWAGQGTNYGYTF	TGTGCTAGTGGTTCATGGGCGGGACAGGGGACAAACTATGGCTACACCTTC
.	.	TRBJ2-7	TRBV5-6	CASSAGWLWYF	TGTGCCAGCAGCGCGGGGTGGCTTTGGTACTTC
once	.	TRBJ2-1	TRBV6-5	CASSYSVQDTYNEQFF	TGTGCCAGCAGTTACTCGGTGCAGGACACCTACAATGAGCAGTTCTTC
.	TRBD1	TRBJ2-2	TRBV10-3	CAISDPGQDTGELFF	TGTGCCATCAGTGACCCGGGACAGGACACCGGGGAGCTGTTTTTT
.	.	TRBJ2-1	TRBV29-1	CSVGRGSYNEQFF	TGCAGCGTTGGTAGGGGATCCTACAATGAGCAGTTCTTC
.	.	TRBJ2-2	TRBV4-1	CASRSSRGGGELFF	TGCGCCAGCAGATCCTCGAGGGGAGGCGGGGAGCTGTTTTTT
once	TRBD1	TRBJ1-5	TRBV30	CAWSVGTVYSNQPQHF	TGTGCCTGGAGCGTCGGGACAGTTTATAGCAATCAGCCCCAGCATTTT
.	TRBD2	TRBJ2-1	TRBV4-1	CASSQDSGAYNEQFF	TGCGCCAGCAGCCAAGATAGCGGGGCTTACAATGAGCAGTTCTTC
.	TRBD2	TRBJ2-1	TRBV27	CASSFIGLAGEQFF	TGTGCCAGCAGTTTCATCGGTCTAGCGGGGGAGCAGTTCTTC
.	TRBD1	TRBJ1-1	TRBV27	CASTQGANTEAFF	TGTGCCAGCACACAGGGGGCCAACACTGAAGCTTTCTTT
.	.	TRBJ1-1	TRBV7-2	CASSLSRGYTEAFF	TGTGCCAGCAGCTTATCCCGGGGATACACTGAAGCTTTCTTT
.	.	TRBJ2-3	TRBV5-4	CASSLDGRESADTQYF	TGTGCCAGCAGCTTGGATGGCAGGGAAAGCGCAGATACGCAGTATTTT
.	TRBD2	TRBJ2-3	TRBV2	CANRLAGVPDTQYF	TGTGCCAACCGACTAGCGGGAGTACCAGATACGCAGTATTTT
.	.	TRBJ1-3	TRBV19	CASSIPGSGNTIYF	TGTGCCAGTAGTATTCCGGGATCAGGAAACACCATATATTTT
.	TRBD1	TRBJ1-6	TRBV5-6	CASREQGAPDSPLHF	TGTGCCAGCAGGGAGCAGGGGGCGCCAGATTCACCCCTCCACTTT
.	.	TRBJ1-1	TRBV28	CASSSAGDTEAFF	TGTGCCAGCAGTTCGGCCGGGGACACTGAAGCTTTCTTT
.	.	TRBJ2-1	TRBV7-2	CASSSTLASHTGEQFF	TGTGCCAGCAGCTCTACACTAGCGTCCCATACAGGGGAGCAGTTCTTC
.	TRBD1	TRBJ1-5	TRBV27	CASSPDRVEGYSNQPQHF	TGTGCCAGCAGTCCTGACAGGGTAGAGGGATATAGCAATCAGCCCCAGCATTTT
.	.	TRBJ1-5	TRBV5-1	CASSLGGGREPQHF	TGCGCCAGCAGCTTGGGCGGGGGTCGAGAGCCCCAGCATTTT
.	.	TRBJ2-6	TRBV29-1	CSAEGVAGANVLTF	TGCAGCGCCGAGGGGGTGGCTGGGGCCAACGTCCTGACTTTC
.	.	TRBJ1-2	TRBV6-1	CASSVSLVPGYGYTF	TGTGCCAGCAGTGTGTCCTTAGTCCCCGGCTATGGCTACACCTTC
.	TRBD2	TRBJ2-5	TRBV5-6	CASSLRQRGARETQYF	TGTGCCAGCAGCTTGAGGCAGCGGGGGGCCCGGGAGACCCAGTACTTC
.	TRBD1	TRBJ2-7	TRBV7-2	CASSLTGDRGRYEQYF	TGTGCCAGCAGCTTAACTGGGGACAGGGGTCGGTACGAGCAGTACTTC
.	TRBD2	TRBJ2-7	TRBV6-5	CASSYGLAGIYEQYF	TGTGCCAGCAGTTATGGCCTAGCGGGAATCTACGAGCAGTACTTC
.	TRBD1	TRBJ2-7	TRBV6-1	CASSSTGALYEQYF	TGTGCCAGCAGTTCGACAGGGGCTCTCTACGAGCAGTACTTC
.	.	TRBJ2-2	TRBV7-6	CASSLATGSGELFF	TGTGCCAGCAGCTTAGCCACGGGGTCCGGGGAGCTGTTTTTT
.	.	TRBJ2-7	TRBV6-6	CASSYSSEQYF	TGTGCCAGCAGTTACTCCAGCGAGCAGTACTTC
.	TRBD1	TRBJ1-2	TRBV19	CASRKRTGTENYGYTF	TGTGCCAGTAGGAAGAGAACCGGGACAGAAAACTATGGCTACACCTTC
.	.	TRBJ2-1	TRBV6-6	CASSSSRDNEQFF	TGTGCCAGCAGTTCATCTAGAGACAATGAGCAGTTCTTC
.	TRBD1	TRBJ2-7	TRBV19	CASADRAMGEQYF	TGTGCCAGTGCGGACAGGGCAATGGGCGAGCAGTACTTC
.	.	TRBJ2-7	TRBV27	CASSLLGGRPLYEQYF	TGTGCCAGCAGTTTATTGGGAGGTCGCCCCCTCTATGAGCAGTACTTC
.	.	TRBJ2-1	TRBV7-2	CASSLDSNEQFF	TGTGCCAGCAGCTTAGATAGCAATGAGCAGTTCTTC
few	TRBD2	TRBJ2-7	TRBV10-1	CATQREYEQYF	TGCGCCACCCAGCGGGAATACGAGCAGTACTTC
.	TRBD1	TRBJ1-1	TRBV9	CASSVGVAGGIYTEAFF	TGTGCCAGCAGCGTAGGGGTTGCAGGGGGCATATACACTGAAGCTTTCTTT
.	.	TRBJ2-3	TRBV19	CASSRDKYTDTQYF	TGTGCCAGTAGCCGGGACAAGTACACAGATACGCAGTATTTT
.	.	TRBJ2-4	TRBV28	CASTPSRAKNIQYF	TGTGCCAGCACCCCCTCGAGGGCCAAAAACATTCAGTACTTC
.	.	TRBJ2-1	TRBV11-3	CASSPNTGDFNEQFF	TGTGCCAGCAGTCCGAACACGGGAGACTTTAATGAGCAGTTCTTC
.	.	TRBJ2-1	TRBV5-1	CASSTVREHVAEQFF	TGCGCCAGCAGCACGGTACGGGAGCATGTCGCTGAGCAGTTCTTC
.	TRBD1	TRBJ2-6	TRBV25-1	CASILPGTGGRGANVLTF	TGTGCCAGCATCTTACCCGGGACAGGGGGCCGCGGGGCCAACGTCCTGACTTTC
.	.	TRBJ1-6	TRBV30	CAWSRDRGGSPLHF	TGTGCCTGGAGCCGGGACCGCGGGGGTTCACCCCTCCACTTT
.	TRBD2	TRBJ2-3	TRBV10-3	CAISESPSGSSTDTQYF	TGTGCCATCAGTGAGTCTCCTAGCGGGAGTAGCACAGATACGCAGTATTTT
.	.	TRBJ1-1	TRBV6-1	CASSEAGRRLRAFF	TGTGCCAGCAGTGAAGCCGGCAGGAGGTTGCGAGCTTTCTTT
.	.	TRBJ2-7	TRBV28	CASRTMTGAYEQYF	TGTGCCAGCAGAACAATGACAGGAGCCTACGAGCAGTACTTC
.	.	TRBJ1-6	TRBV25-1	CASSAAGQPGSPLHF	TGTGCCAGCAGTGCTGCGGGTCAGCCCGGCTCACCCCTCCACTTT
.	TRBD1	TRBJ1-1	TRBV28	CASSLIVWDRENTEAFF	TGTGCCAGCAGTTTAATCGTTTGGGACAGGGAGAACACTGAAGCTTTCTTT
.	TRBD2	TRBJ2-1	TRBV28	CASSSTSGGEGEQFF	TGTGCCAGCAGTTCGACTAGCGGGGGGGAGGGTGAGCAGTTCTTC
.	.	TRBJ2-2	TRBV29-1	CSVVGRERSNTGELFF	TGCAGCGTTGTAGGCCGGGAACGTTCGAACACCGGGGAGCTGTTTTTT